Presented here are 17 T cell receptor beta chains from one specimen sequenced in a study of blood T cell repertoires in COVID-19. Libraries were prepared by immunoSEQ multiplex PCR; TCRdb keeps only in-frame clonotypes and omits some of them. The profile shows about 200,000 clones, approximately 84% of them singletons. The sample consisted of peripheral blood. The receptors stem from a woman aged 80 or over with acute or convalescent COVID-19.

This chain joins TRBV5-1 and TRBJ2-1; D might be TRBD1 (5 bases). CDR3 length equals 13 residues. Trimming took 4 bases from V and 0 from J, leaving 5 bases between them. Looked up from germline, CDR1 is SGHRS and CDR2 is YFSETQ. This CDR3 is CASSQGSYNEQFF. CDR3 coding DNA: TGCGCCAGCAGCCAGGGCTCCTACAATGAGCAGTTCTTC.

The V gene is TRBV27, the J gene TRBJ2-1; 10 bases are shared with TRBD2. J was trimmed by 7 bases and V by 2 bases; bases with no gene match: 8. The CDR3 is made up of 16 amino acids. CDR1 is MNHEY and CDR2 is SMNVEV in the germline V gene (reference sequence). The CDR3 coding sequence is TGTGCCAGCAGTTTAAGGGCTAGCGGGAGAGGGAATGAGCAGTTCTTC. This sequence encodes CASSLRASGRGNEQFF.

J is TRBJ2-5 and V is TRBV30, with D tentatively TRBD2 (7 bases). In germline, CDR1 is GTSNPN, CDR2 SVGIG (reference sequence). V lost 6 bases to trimming and J lost 0 bases, with 17 bases between them. The CDR3 extends over 15 amino acids. This chain's CDR3 is CACHGGGSDQETQYF. CDR3 bases: TGTGCCTGCCACGGGGGCGGGAGCGACCAAGAGACCCAGTACTTC.

CDR3 residues: CASSLGAAGNTIYF. CDR3 DNA sequence: TGTGCCAGCAGCTTAGGGGCTGCTGGAAACACCATATATTTT. The chain links TRBV7-8 to TRBJ1-3, with D unclear. This CDR3 comprises 14 residues. Germline V lookup: CDR1 SGHVS, CDR2 FQNEAQ. Trimming left V 1 base short and J 2 bases short, with 6 bases between. Based on the CDR3 plus reference TRBV7-8 and TRBJ1-3, the full variable domain is GAGVSQSPRYKVAKRGQDVALRCDPISGHVSLFWYQQALGQGPEFLTYFQNEAQLDKSGLPSDRFFAERPEGSVSTLKIQRTQQEDSAVYLCASSLGAAGNTIYFGEGSWLTVV.

The J gene is TRBJ2-4, the V gene TRBV28, with D perhaps matching TRBD1 (6 bases). Germline CDR1 MDHEN, CDR2 SYDVKM. The CDR3 is 14 residues long. V lost 6 bases, J lost 3 bases, and 12 bases lay in between. The CDR3 sequence: CASRSGVGKNIQYF. The CDR3 DNA reads as TGTGCCAGCAGATCAGGGGTTGGCAAAAACATTCAGTACTTC.

This chain uses TRBV18 with TRBJ1-1; D is unclear. V lost 5 bases to trimming and J lost 1 base, with 14 bases between them. CDR3 length equals 15 residues. The germline V gene has CDR1 KGHSH and CDR2 LQKENI. Here the CDR3 DNA reads TGTGCCAGCTCAGGCCCCGGCAGCGCGAACACTGAAGCTTTCTTT. Amino acids: CASSGPGSANTEAFF.

The chain recombines TRBV19 with TRBJ2-4; TRBD2 aligns across 9 bases. Germline V CDR1 and CDR2: LNHDA, SQIVND (reference sequence). The CDR3 loop spans 18 amino acids. J lost 1 base, V lost 3 bases, and 10 bases had no gene match. CDR3 bases: TGTGCCAGTAGTATCGCGGGAGGGTCCTCCCTCGCCAAAAACATTCAGTACTTC. It encodes CASSIAGGSSLAKNIQYF.

The rearrangement uses TRBV7-2 and TRBJ2-7; 11 bases align to TRBD2. Germline-derived CDR1 and CDR2 are SGHTA and FQGNSA. The V and J ends lost 4 bases and 5 bases, in that order; junction bases with no gene match: 4. This CDR3 comprises 14 residues. The CDR3 region is CASSSGTSGNEQYF. DNA for the CDR3: TGTGCCAGCAGCTCCGGGACTAGCGGTAACGAGCAGTACTTC.

The CDR3 DNA reads as TGTGCCAGCAGCCCAAAGACAGAGGTCTTTGGCTACACCTTC. Translating it yields CASSPKTEVFGYTF. This chain joins TRBV7-9 and TRBJ1-2, with D perhaps matching TRBD1 (5 bases). Trimming stripped 5 bases from V and 7 bases from J, with 17 bases between. CDR1 and CDR2 from the germline V gene are SEHNR and FQNEAQ (reference sequence). This CDR3 is 14 amino acids long.

CDR3 nucleotides: TGTGCCAGCAGATCCGGGACAGGGTGGGAGACCCAGTACTTC. Protein product: CASRSGTGWETQYF. V gene TRBV27 combines with J gene TRBJ2-5; 9 bases line up with TRBD1. The CDR3 is 14 residues long. CDR1 and CDR2 (germline): MNHEY, SMNVEV (reference sequence). V lost 6 bases and J lost 5; bases outside the gene matches: 7.

The V gene is TRBV27, the J gene TRBJ2-7; 7 nucleotides line up with TRBD1. The J segment lost 6 bases and the V segment lost 8 bases, leaving 13 bases of the junction unmatched. The CDR3 consists of 14 residues. Germline V gene sequence: CDR1 MNHEY, CDR2 SMNVEV (reference sequence). The CDR3 DNA is TGTGCCAGCGGCGCGACGTTCACAGGGGCCGAGCAGTACTTC. Translated, it gives CASGATFTGAEQYF.

V usage is TRBV3-1 (or the pseudogene TRBV3-2) and J usage is TRBJ1-4, with 8 bases aligning to TRBD1. From germline, CDR1 is LGHDT and CDR2 YNNKEL (reference sequence). Unmatched junction bases numbered 5, after V lost 1 base and J lost 10 bases. CDR3 length: 14 amino acids. CDR3 in amino acids: CASSQAGGGRKLFF. In DNA form, the CDR3 reads TGTGCCAGCAGCCAAGCAGGGGGCGGGCGAAAACTGTTTTTT.

J is TRBJ1-4 and V is TRBV16; D might be TRBD1 (6 bases). The CDR3 is made up of 15 amino acids. The germline V gene encodes CDR1 KGHSY and CDR2 FQNENV. Trimming removed 4 bases from V and 6 bases from J, with 15 bases in between. The chain's CDR3 is CASSPMGTPDEKLFF. CDR3 nucleotides: TGTGCCAGCAGCCCAATGGGGACACCCGATGAAAAACTGTTTTTT.

The rearrangement links TRBV19 to TRBJ1-5, with D perhaps TRBD1 (6 bases). The CDR3 runs 16 residues. V dropped 3 bases and J dropped 5 bases, with 17 bases sitting between them. Germline CDR1 and CDR2: LNHDA and SQIVND (reference sequence). The CDR3 protein is CASSIGGGRFDQPQHF. In DNA, the CDR3 is TGTGCCAGTAGTATCGGTGGGGGCAGGTTCGATCAGCCCCAGCATTTT.

The chain carries TRBV19 and TRBJ1-5, with 8 nucleotides matching TRBD1. J lost 6 bases, V lost 4 bases, and 5 bases had no gene match. The length of the CDR3 is 14 residues. Germline CDR1 reads LNHDA; CDR2 reads SQIVND (reference sequence). CDR3 amino acids: CASSKDREGQPQHF. CDR3 DNA: TGTGCCAGTAGTAAGGACAGGGAGGGTCAGCCCCAGCATTTT.

The rearrangement joins TRBV4-3 to TRBJ1-2, with 9 positions matching TRBD1. The CDR3 totals 15 residues. The V gene end was trimmed by 0 bases and the J gene end by 5 bases; junction bases not matched to a gene: 4. Per the germline V gene, CDR1 is LGHNA and CDR2 is YSLEER. In DNA form, the CDR3 reads TGCGCCAGCAGCCAAGAACCGGGGACAGGGTATGGCTACACCTTC. It is translated as CASSQEPGTGYGYTF.

The chain recombines TRBV3-1 (or the pseudogene TRBV3-2) with TRBJ2-5, with 7 bases aligning to TRBD2. The CDR3 extends over 16 amino acids. The germline V gene encodes CDR1 LGHDT and CDR2 YNNKEL (reference sequence). V lost 1 base and J lost 5; bases outside the gene matches: 10. The CDR3 loop reads CASSQVRYLGGETQYF. CDR3 nucleotides: TGTGCCAGCAGCCAAGTAAGGTACCTCGGGGGGGAGACCCAGTACTTC.